This section outlines one T cell receptor (beta chain) sequence together with its context. Its specificity is not known. Germline loops: CDR1 SEHNR, CDR2 FQNEAQ (reference sequence). The V and J ends lost 2 bases and 1 base, in that order; junction bases with no gene match: 10. The CDR3 runs to 18 residues. An assay was performed, and its level was deep. Assay: immunoSEQ multiplex PCR; the TCRdb copy retains only in-frame clones and omits some. The repertoire consists of more than 1.2 million clones, with 98% occurring once and the leading ten covering under 0.45%. The data originate from a study of shared clonotypes between healthy human individuals. As for the study in general: The study enrolled two women and three men aged 18 to 49.

Points from the study as a whole: Relative to clonotypes present in all four donors, those not shared had lower generation probabilities.

Partitioning of CD4+ cells yielded a CD45RA+ naive subset and a CD45RA-negative memory subset. The clonotype comes from a young man in good health. V usage is TRBV7-9 and J usage is TRBJ2-3; 9 nucleotides line up with TRBD2. The sequencing sample was made of naive CD4+ T cells sorted from blood. Stated subset: CD45RA+ positively selected. In nucleotides, the CDR3 is TGTGCCAGCAGCTTACGGGGTCATCGACTAGCGGGCACAGATACGCAGTATTTT. Translated, it gives CASSLRGHRLAGTDTQYF.